Included here is one T cell receptor (beta chain) sequence, with context. Its antigen is still unknown. The CDR3 is made up of 15 amino acids. Trimming cost V 4 bases and J 6 bases; bases outside gene matches: 9. Germline V gene data show CDR1 as SGHNT and CDR2 as YYREEE (reference sequence). This record comes from a study of cytomegalovirus exposure and HLA in healthy donors. Study results and limitations: Relative to equally common others, HLA-associated TCR beta chains showed greater clonal expansion in a later analysis. The HLA-A and HLA-B alleles of most subjects were reportedly predicted accurately from TCR beta sequences.

Both 60 Vbeta primers and 13 Jbeta primers went into the PCR. The method was immunoSEQ multiplex PCR; TCRdb's version includes in-frame clones alone and lacks a portion of them. The top ten clones hold roughly 5% of a sample with some 150,000 clones, 80% of them seen once. The sample consisted of PBMCs. The chain is built from TRBV5-4 and TRBJ2-1, with 8 positions matching TRBD1. The receptor's source is a man aged 25-45 years in good health and CMV-seronegative. CDR3 sequence (DNA): TGTGCCAGCAGCCAAACAGGGGGGCCGCGCAATGAGCAGTTCTTC. Translating gives CASSQTGGPRNEQFF. Filled out from reference TRBV5-4 and TRBJ2-1, the complete variable domain reads ETGVTQSPTHLIKTRGQQVTLRCSSQSGHNTVSWYQQALGQGPQFIFQYYREEENGRGNFPPRFSGLQFPNYSSELNVNALELDDSALYLCASSQTGGPRNEQFFGPGTRLTVL.